The T cell receptor beta chain under discussion was sequenced for a study of T cell repertoires in cytomegalovirus infection. Whole-study context: Indicated by public TCR beta signatures were CMV infection and matching HLA type. General study results and limits: CMV carriers with the relevant HLA were identified by cumulative public TCR beta family frequency. In two of eight donors, the top clonotype was HLA-C-restricted CMV-specific.

As to this clonotype: Its target is not known.

This CDR3 region has 15 residues. V shed 6 bases and J 3 bases; nucleotides not matched to a gene: 10. CDR1 and CDR2 from the germline V gene are SEHNR and FQNEAQ (reference sequence). TCRdb independently ran MiXCR on the reads; one entry per CDR3 protein. The data contain approximately 500,000 distinct CDR3 sequences, 15% to 20% of them singletons. The sequenced sample was CD8+ T cells from PBMCs. The chain carries TRBV7-9 and TRBJ2-7; 8 positions agree with TRBD1. The receptor comes from a human donor in good health (CMV status not recorded). Some clones in this sample may be carry-over from other donors' samples. In DNA form, the CDR3 reads TGTGCCAGCAGGACCGATAAGACAGGGGACTACGAGCAGTACTTC. Translated: CASRTDKTGDYEQYF.